The T cell receptor (beta chain) under discussion was sequenced for a study of blood T cell repertoires in COVID-19. Study as a whole: Whether acute or convalescent, the COVID-19 samples came from the United States, Italy and Spain.

In regard to this clone: The sample holds other DNA sequences that translate to the same CDR3.

The CDR3 extends over 13 amino acids. The ends were cut back, 6 bases at V and 1 base at J, with 9 bases in the middle. Germline V gives CDR1 LNHDA, CDR2 SQIVND (reference sequence). Sequencing used immunoSEQ multiplex PCR; TCRdb keeps in-frame clones, though not all of them. The sample contains about 180,000 clones, roughly 80% of which appear only once. The source of this sequence is a woman in her 70s with acute or convalescent COVID-19. This chain connects TRBV19 to TRBJ1-1; D perhaps matches TRBD1 (6 bases). The sample comprised peripheral blood. The CDR3 here is CASSLGQNTEAFF. CDR3 bases: TGTGCCAGTAGCCTGGGACAGAACACTGAAGCTTTCTTT.